The entry that follows covers one T cell receptor (beta chain) sequence. This sample is part of a study of blood T cell repertoires in COVID-19. Looking at the study overall: There were acute and convalescent COVID-19 samples, and they came from the United States, Italy and Spain. In each case, the material was cDNA or gDNA derived from T cells, B-cell-depleted T cells, or PBMCs.

The V end lost 1 base, the J end lost 0 bases, and 10 bases lay between the germline ends. Germline V gene data show CDR1 as SGHDT and CDR2 as YYEEEE. The CDR3 runs 15 residues. The authors' processing: The assay estimated nucleated cells by amplifying reference gene primers. Here immunoSEQ multiplex PCR was the method, and the copy in TCRdb shows in-frame clones only, minus some. D and trimming were read from the DNA, whereas the V and J calls and clone size are those reported in that table. The sample yields over 110,000 clones, about nine tenths seen once. The origin of this receptor is a human donor in a cohort sampled during active COVID-19. The specimen sequenced was peripheral blood. The V and J genes are TRBV5-6 and TRBJ1-1; D uncertain. This CDR3 reads CASSLSVSLNTEAFF. In DNA, the CDR3 is TGTGCCAGCAGCTTGTCAGTTTCCTTGAACACTGAAGCTTTCTTT.